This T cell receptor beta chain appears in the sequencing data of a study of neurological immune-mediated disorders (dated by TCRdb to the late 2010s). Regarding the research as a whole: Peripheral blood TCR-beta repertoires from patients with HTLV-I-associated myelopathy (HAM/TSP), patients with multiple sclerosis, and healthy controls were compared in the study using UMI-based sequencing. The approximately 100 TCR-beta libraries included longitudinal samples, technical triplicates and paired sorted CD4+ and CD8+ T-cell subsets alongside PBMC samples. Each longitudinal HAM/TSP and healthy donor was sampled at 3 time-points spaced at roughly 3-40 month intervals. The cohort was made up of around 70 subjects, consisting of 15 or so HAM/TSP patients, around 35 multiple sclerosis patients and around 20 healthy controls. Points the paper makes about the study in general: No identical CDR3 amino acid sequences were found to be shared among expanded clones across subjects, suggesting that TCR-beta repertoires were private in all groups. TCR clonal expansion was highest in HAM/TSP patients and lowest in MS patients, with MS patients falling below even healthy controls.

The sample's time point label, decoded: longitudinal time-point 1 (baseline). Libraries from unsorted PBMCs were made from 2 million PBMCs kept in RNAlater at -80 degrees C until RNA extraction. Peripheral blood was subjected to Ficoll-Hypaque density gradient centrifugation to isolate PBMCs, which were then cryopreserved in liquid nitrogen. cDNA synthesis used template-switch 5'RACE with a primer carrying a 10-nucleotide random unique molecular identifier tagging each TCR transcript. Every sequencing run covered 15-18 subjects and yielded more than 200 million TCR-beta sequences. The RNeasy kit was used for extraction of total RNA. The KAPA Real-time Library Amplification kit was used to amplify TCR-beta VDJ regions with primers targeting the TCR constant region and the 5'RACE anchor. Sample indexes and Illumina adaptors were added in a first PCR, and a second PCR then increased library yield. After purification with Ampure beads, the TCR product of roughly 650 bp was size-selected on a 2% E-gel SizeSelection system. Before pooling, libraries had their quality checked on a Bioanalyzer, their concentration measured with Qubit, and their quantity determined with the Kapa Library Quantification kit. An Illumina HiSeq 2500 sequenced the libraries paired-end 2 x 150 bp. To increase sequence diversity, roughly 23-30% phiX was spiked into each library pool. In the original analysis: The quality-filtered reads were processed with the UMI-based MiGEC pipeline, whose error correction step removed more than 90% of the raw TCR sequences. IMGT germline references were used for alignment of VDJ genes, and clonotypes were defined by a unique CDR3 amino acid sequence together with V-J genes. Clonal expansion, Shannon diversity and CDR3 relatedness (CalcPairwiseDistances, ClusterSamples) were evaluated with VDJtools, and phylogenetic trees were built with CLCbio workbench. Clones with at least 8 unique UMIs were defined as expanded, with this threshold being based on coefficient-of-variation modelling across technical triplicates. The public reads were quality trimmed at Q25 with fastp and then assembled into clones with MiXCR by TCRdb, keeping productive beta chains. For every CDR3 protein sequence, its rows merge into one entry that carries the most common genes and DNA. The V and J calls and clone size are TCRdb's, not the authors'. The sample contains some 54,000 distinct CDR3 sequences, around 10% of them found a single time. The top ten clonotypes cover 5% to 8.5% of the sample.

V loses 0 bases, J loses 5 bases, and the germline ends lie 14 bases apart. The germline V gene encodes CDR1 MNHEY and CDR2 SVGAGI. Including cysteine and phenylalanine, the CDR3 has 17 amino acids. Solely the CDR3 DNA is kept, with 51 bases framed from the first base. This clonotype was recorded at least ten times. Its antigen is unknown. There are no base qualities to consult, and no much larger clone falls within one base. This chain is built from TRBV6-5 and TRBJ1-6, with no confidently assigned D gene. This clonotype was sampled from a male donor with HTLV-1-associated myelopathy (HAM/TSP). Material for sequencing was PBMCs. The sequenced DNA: TGTGCCAGCAGTTACTCGTATCGGACGGATGATAATTCACCCCTCCACTTT. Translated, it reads CASSYSYRTDDNSPLHF.